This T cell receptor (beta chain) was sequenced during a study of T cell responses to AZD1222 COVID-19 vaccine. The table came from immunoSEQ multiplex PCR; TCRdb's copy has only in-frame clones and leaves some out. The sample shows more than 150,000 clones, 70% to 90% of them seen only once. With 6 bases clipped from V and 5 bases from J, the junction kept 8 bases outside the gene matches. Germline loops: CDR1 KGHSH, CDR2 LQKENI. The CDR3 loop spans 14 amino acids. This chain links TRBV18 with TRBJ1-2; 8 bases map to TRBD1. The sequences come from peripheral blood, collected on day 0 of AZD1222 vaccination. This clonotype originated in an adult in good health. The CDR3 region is CASSPEQGGYGYTF. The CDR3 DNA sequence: TGTGCCAGCTCGCCAGAACAGGGGGGGTATGGCTACACCTTC.